The entry below describes one T cell receptor (beta chain). The data were obtained in a study of blood T cell repertoires in COVID-19. Turning to the study itself: COVID-19 samples, acute and convalescent, were from the United States, Italy and Spain.

Assay used: immunoSEQ multiplex PCR; TCRdb lists only in-frame clones, some missing. The sample lists a few hundred thousand clones, around 90% occurring once. The V gene lost 1 base and the J gene lost 0 bases, with 16 bases spanning the gap. The CDR3 is 18 residues long. Germline values: CDR1 SGHDN, CDR2 FVKESK. The V call is TRBV14, the J call TRBJ2-1; D is perhaps TRBD1 (6 bases). The sequenced sample consisted of PBMCs or T cells enriched from blood (not recorded which). This sequence was found in a human donor in a cohort exposed to, infected with or recovered from COVID-19 (not recorded which). The donor label of this sample is uncertain. The CDR3 reads CASSQGSRDTNSYNEQFF. In DNA, the CDR3 is TGTGCCAGCAGCCAAGGGTCCCGGGACACCAACTCCTACAATGAGCAGTTCTTC.